This T cell receptor beta chain was captured in a study of T cells in Graves' hyperthyroidism and ophthalmopathy. Notes on the study in general: The model forecast ophthalmopathy, anticipating it by a median around 6.5 months before onset.

The CDR3 contains 14 residues. In germline, CDR1 is MNHEY, CDR2 SVGEGT. Trimming removed 7 bases from V and 4 bases from J, with 16 bases in between. Diagnostic decisions used clinical symptoms, serum thyroxine and TRAb, thyroid ultrasound and orbital computed tomography. Concerning this clonotype: Antigen: not known. A much larger clone is a single base away; this may be a read error. A read error is likely, as this CDR3 ends without the conserved phenylalanine or tryptophan.

Amplification of TCR beta CDR3 regions was performed using RNA transcripts as template. The TCR CDR3 was amplified in a first-round RT-PCR using the HTBI primer set. TCRdb reprocessed the multiplex PCR reads via MiXCR and lists one record per CDR3 protein. In the table there are roughly 640,000 distinct CDR3 sequences, around 16% of which are singletons. The sample was blood. This sequence joins TRBV6-2 or TRBV6-3 and TRBJ1-2, with D perhaps TRBD1 (6 bases). The origin of this receptor is a woman in her thirties or forties with Graves' ophthalmopathy. The CDR3: CASIWTAGPYGYTL. The CDR3 nucleotides are TGTGCCAGCATCTGGACAGCCGGGCCCTATGGCTACACCCTC.